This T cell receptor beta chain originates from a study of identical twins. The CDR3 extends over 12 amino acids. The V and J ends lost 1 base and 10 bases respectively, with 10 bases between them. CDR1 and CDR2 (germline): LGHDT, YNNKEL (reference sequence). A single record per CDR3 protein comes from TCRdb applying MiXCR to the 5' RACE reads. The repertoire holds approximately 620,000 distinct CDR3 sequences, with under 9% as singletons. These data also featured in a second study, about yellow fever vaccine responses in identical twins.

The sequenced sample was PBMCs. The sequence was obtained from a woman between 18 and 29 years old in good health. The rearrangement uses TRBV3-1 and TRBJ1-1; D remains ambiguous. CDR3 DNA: TGTGCCAGCAGCCAAGTGCCGGGGAGAGCTTTCTTT. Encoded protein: CASSQVPGRAFF.